Each of the 18 T cell receptor beta chains below was sequenced from the same sample in a study of CD8+CD57+ T cells in acquired aplastic anemia. TCR beta VDJ and CDR3 profiling used genomic DNA as template. TCRdb called the reads again in MiXCR, with one record for every CDR3 protein. Of about 160,000 distinct CDR3 sequences in the sample, around 50% were seen once. Sequencing was done on patients that had shown CD8+CD57+ cell expansion by flow cytometry. Sequenced sample: sorted CD4+, CD8+, or CD8+CD57+ T cells (not recorded which) from PBMCs. Receptors were obtained from a human donor with aplastic anemia.

This sequence joins TRBV20-1 and TRBJ2-1, with TRBD2 matching over 12 bases. V was pared by 4 bases and J by 1 base, with 2 bases of the junction left unmatched. CDR1 is DFQATT and CDR2 is SNEGSKA in the germline V gene (reference sequence). The CDR3 sequence is 15 residues long. This CDR3 is CSAKGLAGSYNEQFF. CDR3 nucleotides: TGCAGTGCTAAAGGACTAGCGGGGTCCTACAATGAGCAGTTCTTC.

This clonotype was counted a few times. The chain recombines TRBV18 with TRBJ1-2; TRBD1 matches 7 bases. The CDR3 extends over 14 amino acids. Germline CDR1 is KGHSH and CDR2 is LQKENI. After removal of 5 bases from V and 4 bases from J, the junction contained 7 bases not matched to a gene. As DNA, the CDR3 is TGTGCCAGCTCAGATCGACAGGGTTCCTATGGCTACACCTTC. Amino acid sequence: CASSDRQGSYGYTF.

The chain combines TRBV6-2 or TRBV6-3 with TRBJ1-2, with D possibly being TRBD1 (5 bases). Germline CDR1 and CDR2: MNHEY and SVGEGT. V was clipped by 2 bases and J by 8 bases, with 12 bases between them. The CDR3 is made up of 13 amino acids. The chain's CDR3 is CASSYQGPFGYTF. The CDR3 bases are TGTGCCAGCAGTTACCAGGGACCTTTCGGCTACACCTTC.

With respect to this clonotype: Since a much larger clone is just one base distant, this may be a read error. The chain combines TRBV7-3 with TRBJ1-6, with a possible D match to TRBD1 (5 bases). V was pared by 5 bases and J by 7 bases, with 12 bases between. Germline V gene lookup returns CDR1 SGHTA and CDR2 FQGTGA. The CDR3 has 14 amino acids. CDR3 region: CASSTGRENSPLHF. CDR3 sequence (DNA): TGTGCCAGCAGCACGGGACGTGAAAATTCACCCCTCCACTTT. The full variable domain, with the rest looked up from reference TRBV7-3 and TRBJ1-6, is GAGVSQTPSNKVTEKGKYVELRCDPISGHTALYWYRQSLGQGPEFLIYFQGTGAADDSGLPNDRFFAVRPEGSVSTLKIQRTERGDSAVYLCASSTGRENSPLHFGNGTRLTVT.

This clonotype was seen ten or more times. The chain carries TRBV20-1 and TRBJ2-6; D ambiguous. The germline gives CDR1 DFQATT, CDR2 SNEGSKA (reference sequence). Trimming removed 0 bases from V and 1 base from J, with 13 bases in between. There are 17 residues in the CDR3. CDR3: CSARDPSNPSGANVLTF. The DNA for the CDR3 is TGCAGTGCTAGAGATCCTTCTAACCCATCTGGGGCCAACGTCCTGACTTTC.

This clonotype was picked up a small number of times. The chain is built from TRBV6-1 and TRBJ1-5; D not certain. CDR3 length equals 15 residues. Germline lookup yields CDR1 MNHNS and CDR2 SASEGT. Trimming stripped 6 bases from V and 5 bases from J, with 17 bases between. CDR3 DNA sequence: TGTGCCAGCAGAGATTCGAAGAGAAATTATCAGCCCCAGCATTTT. It is translated as CASRDSKRNYQPQHF.

This clonotype was observed at least ten times. The chain uses TRBV12-3 or TRBV12-4 and TRBJ1-1; D call uncertain. V was cut by 3 bases and J by 5 bases, with 13 bases left in between. The CDR3 is made up of 14 amino acids. CDR3 loop: CASSFEGRGTEAFF. For the CDR3, the DNA is TGTGCCAGCAGTTTTGAGGGCCGAGGGACTGAAGCTTTCTTT.

V and J are TRBV5-6 and TRBJ1-5; no firm D call. The CDR3 runs 16 residues. Deletions cut 3 bases from V and 0 bases from J, with 13 bases between. Germline V gene lookup returns CDR1 SGHDT and CDR2 YYEEEE. The CDR3 DNA sequence: TGTGCCAGCAGCTCGAGAGGGCTGTATAGCAATCAGCCCCAGCATTTT. It translates to CASSSRGLYSNQPQHF.

Ten or more counts support this clonotype. The chain joins TRBV7-2 to TRBJ2-1, with 10 bases fitting TRBD1. CDR1 SGHTA and CDR2 FQGNSA come from the germline V gene. Unmatched junction bases numbered 5, after V lost 3 bases and J lost 3 bases. The CDR3 has 16 residues. Here the CDR3 reads CASSFSGTGVYNEQFF. As DNA, the CDR3 is TGTGCCAGCAGCTTCTCCGGGACAGGGGTCTACAATGAGCAGTTCTTC.

The chain is built from TRBV15 and TRBJ2-1; D gene unclear. The germline CDR1 and CDR2 sequences are LNHNV and YYDKDF (reference sequence). Deletions cut 1 base from V and 4 bases from J, with 11 bases between. CDR3 length: 15 amino acids. CDR3 nucleotides: TGTGCCACCAGCAGAGCGGGCTCAAGTTACAATGAGCAGTTCTTC. It encodes CATSRAGSSYNEQFF.

This clonotype was found a few times. The genes are TRBV7-2 and TRBJ2-7; TRBD1 aligns across 9 bases. Germline trimming cut 5 bases from V and 0 bases from J; bases unmatched to any gene: 5. Germline V gives CDR1 SGHTA, CDR2 FQGNSA. This CDR3 is 15 amino acids long. The CDR3 loop is CASSPMDRGSYEQYF. The CDR3 DNA is TGTGCCAGCAGCCCGATGGACAGGGGCTCCTACGAGCAGTACTTC.

About this clonotype: The conserved phenylalanine or tryptophan normally closing the CDR3 is absent here, so this likely arose from a read error. It is unclear where the CDR3 begins or ends on the DNA, so no DNA is shown, and the CDR3 is as TCRdb lists it. V and J are TRBV24-1 and TRBJ2-5; the D call TRBD1 from the table was never checked on the DNA. The CDR3 extends over 11 residues, inclusive of both ends. Germline V gene sequence: CDR1 KGHDR, CDR2 SFDVKD. Here the CDR3 reads CATSVLGPRCL.

This clonotype was detected ten times or more. DNA for the CDR3: TGTGCCAGCAGCAAGGGACTAGCTTCTCTTTCCTCCTACGAGCAGTACTTC. This translates into CASSKGLASLSSYEQYF. This chain connects TRBV5-4 to TRBJ2-7; 9 nucleotides match TRBD2. V was pared by 4 bases and J by 0 bases, with 11 bases of the junction left unmatched. The CDR3 spans 17 residues. Germline-derived CDR1 and CDR2 are SGHNT and YYREEE (reference sequence).

This clonotype came up a few times. The gene calls are TRBV18 and TRBJ1-1, with 8 bases lining up with TRBD1. Trimming removed 6 bases from V and 0 bases from J; junction bases left unmatched: 6. CDR1 and CDR2 from the germline V gene are KGHSH and LQKENI. The CDR3 runs to 15 residues. CDR3 amino acids: CASSPGQEMNTEAFF. CDR3 in DNA: TGTGCCAGCTCCCCGGGACAGGAAATGAACACTGAAGCTTTCTTT.

This clonotype has ten or more counts. The rearrangement joins TRBV6-1 to TRBJ2-7; tentatively, D is TRBD2 (5 bases). Germline V gene lookup returns CDR1 MNHNS and CDR2 SASEGT. Trimming removed 8 bases at V and 0 bases at J, with 11 bases between. This CDR3 region has 13 residues. The CDR3 reads CASGSVLSYEQYF. In DNA, the CDR3 is TGTGCCAGCGGGAGCGTACTCTCCTACGAGCAGTACTTC.

The V and J genes are TRBV15 and TRBJ2-7; 9 nucleotides match TRBD1. The ends lost 4 bases at V and 4 bases at J; junction bases unmatched: 8. Germline V gene sequence: CDR1 LNHNV, CDR2 YYDKDF (reference sequence). The CDR3 is made up of 15 amino acids. CDR3 sequence reads: CATSIETGGSYEQYF. The CDR3 nucleotides read TGTGCCACCAGCATCGAGACAGGGGGTTCGTACGAGCAGTACTTC.

The gene calls are TRBV6-4 and TRBJ1-4, with TRBD1 matching 8 bases. The CDR3 is 15 amino acids. Germline CDR1 MRHNA, CDR2 SNTAGT. The trim removed 6 bases at V and 7 bases at J, leaving 10 bases unmatched. The CDR3 here is CASSPTGGGGEKLFF. The CDR3 nucleotides are TGTGCCAGCAGCCCAACAGGGGGAGGAGGTGAAAAACTGTTTTTT.

This clonotype was observed once. The chain recombines TRBV7-2 with TRBJ2-5; 7 nucleotides align to TRBD1. Germline trimming cut 5 bases from V and 5 bases from J; bases unmatched to any gene: 11. CDR1 is SGHTA and CDR2 is FQGNSA in the germline V gene. The CDR3 runs to 15 residues. CDR3 sequence reads: CASSQKSQGWETQYF. The DNA for the CDR3 is TGTGCCAGCAGCCAAAAGTCACAGGGGTGGGAGACCCAGTACTTC.